This paragraph reports one T cell receptor (beta chain). The V and J ends lost 4 bases and 5 bases, in that order; junction bases with no gene match: 14. Germline values: CDR1 SGDLS, CDR2 YYNGEE. The CDR3 consists of 16 residues. This sample was taken from a study of blood T cell repertoires in COVID-19. Whole-study context: Sites across the United States, Italy and Spain contributed samples from acute and convalescent COVID-19. T cells, B-cell-depleted T cells, or PBMCs supplied cDNA or gDNA.

Authors' processing steps: Estimates of nucleated cell counts were drawn from the amplification of reference gene primers. Here immunoSEQ multiplex PCR was the method, and the copy in TCRdb shows in-frame clones only, minus some. V and J calls and clone size are given by that table; D and trimming were obtained from the DNA. The repertoire consists of about 120,000 clones, with 75% to 90% occurring once and the leading ten covering under 3%. The V gene is TRBV9, the J gene TRBJ2-7; 8 nucleotides line up with TRBD2. This TCR came from a man in his thirties or forties with acute or convalescent COVID-19. Material: peripheral blood. The CDR3 protein is CASSPRGSGGEHEQYF. The DNA for the CDR3 is TGTGCCAGCAGCCCGAGAGGGTCGGGGGGGGAGCACGAGCAGTACTTC. The entire variable domain, with the rest obtained from reference TRBV9 and TRBJ2-7, is as follows: DSGVTQTPKHLITATGQRVTLRCSPRSGDLSVYWYQQSLDQGLQFLIQYYNGEERAKGNILERFSAQQFPDLHSELNLSSLELGDSALYFCASSPRGSGGEHEQYFGPGTRLTVT.